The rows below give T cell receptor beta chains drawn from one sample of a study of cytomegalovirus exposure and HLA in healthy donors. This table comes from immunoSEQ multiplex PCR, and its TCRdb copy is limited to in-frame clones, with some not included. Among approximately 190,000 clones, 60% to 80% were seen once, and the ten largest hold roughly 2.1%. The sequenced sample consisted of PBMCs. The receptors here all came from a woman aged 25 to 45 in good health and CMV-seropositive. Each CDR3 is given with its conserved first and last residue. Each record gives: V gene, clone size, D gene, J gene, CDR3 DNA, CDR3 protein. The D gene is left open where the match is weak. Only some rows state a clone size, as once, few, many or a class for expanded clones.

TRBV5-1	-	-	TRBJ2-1	TGCGCCAGCAGCTTGCTGACTACTACCAATGAGCAGTTCTTC	CASSLLTTTNEQFF
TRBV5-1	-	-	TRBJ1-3	TGCGCCAGCAGCTTAGGGGGCTCTGGAAACACCATATATTTT	CASSLGGSGNTIYF
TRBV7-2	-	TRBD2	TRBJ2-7	TGTGCCAGCAGCTTGGGGCCGACTAGCGGGGGCTCCTACGAGCAGTACTTC	CASSLGPTSGGSYEQYF
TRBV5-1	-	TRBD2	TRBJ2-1	TGCGCCAGCAGCACCGGACTAGCGGGAGGGAGGTCCTACAATGAGCAGTTCTTC	CASSTGLAGGRSYNEQFF
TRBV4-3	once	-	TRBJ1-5	TGCGCCAGCAGCCAGCGAAACAGGACGTCGAGCAATCAGCCCCAGCATTTT	CASSQRNRTSSNQPQHF
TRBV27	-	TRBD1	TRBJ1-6	TGTGCCAGCACACTAGACAGGGCTAATTCACCCCTCCACTTT	CASTLDRANSPLHF
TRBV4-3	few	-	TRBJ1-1	TGCGCCAGCAGCCGTCGGGGAGGGGCTGAAGCTTTCTTT	CASSRRGGAEAFF
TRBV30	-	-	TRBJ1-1	TGTGCCTATCGGGGGGTTATGACTGAAGCTTTCTTT	CAYRGVMTEAFF
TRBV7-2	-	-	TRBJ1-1	TGTGCCAGCAGCTTAGACAGGGTAAGGAACACTGAAGCTTTCTTT	CASSLDRVRNTEAFF
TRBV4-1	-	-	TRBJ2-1	TGCGCCAGCAGCCAAGAGAGCTTCAATGAGCAGTTCTTC	CASSQESFNEQFF
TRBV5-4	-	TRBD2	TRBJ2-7	TGTGCCAGCAGCTTGGATCCCCGGGGACTAGCGGCGCACTACGAGCAGTACTTC	CASSLDPRGLAAHYEQYF